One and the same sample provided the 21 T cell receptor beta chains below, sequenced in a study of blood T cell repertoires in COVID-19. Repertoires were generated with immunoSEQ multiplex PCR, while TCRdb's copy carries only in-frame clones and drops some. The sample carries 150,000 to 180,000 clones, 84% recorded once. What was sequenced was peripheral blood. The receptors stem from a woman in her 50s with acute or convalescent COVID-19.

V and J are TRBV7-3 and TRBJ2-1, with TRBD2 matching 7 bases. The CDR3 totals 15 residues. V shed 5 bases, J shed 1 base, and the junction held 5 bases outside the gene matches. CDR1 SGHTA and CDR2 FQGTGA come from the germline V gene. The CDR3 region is CASSALGGSYNEQFF. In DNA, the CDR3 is TGTGCCAGCAGCGCACTGGGGGGGTCCTACAATGAGCAGTTCTTC.

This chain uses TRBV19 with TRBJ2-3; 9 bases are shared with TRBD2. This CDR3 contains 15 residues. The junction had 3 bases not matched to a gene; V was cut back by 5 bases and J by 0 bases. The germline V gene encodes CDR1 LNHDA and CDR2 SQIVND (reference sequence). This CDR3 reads CASSRLAVSTDTQYF. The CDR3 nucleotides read TGTGCCAGTAGTCGACTAGCGGTTAGCACAGATACGCAGTATTTT.

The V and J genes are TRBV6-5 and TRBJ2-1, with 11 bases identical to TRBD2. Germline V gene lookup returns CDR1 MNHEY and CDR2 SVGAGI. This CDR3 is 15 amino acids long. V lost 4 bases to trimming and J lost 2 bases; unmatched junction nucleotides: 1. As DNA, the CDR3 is TGTGCCAGCAGTTTGACTAGCGGGGCCTACAATGAGCAGTTCTTC. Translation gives CASSLTSGAYNEQFF.

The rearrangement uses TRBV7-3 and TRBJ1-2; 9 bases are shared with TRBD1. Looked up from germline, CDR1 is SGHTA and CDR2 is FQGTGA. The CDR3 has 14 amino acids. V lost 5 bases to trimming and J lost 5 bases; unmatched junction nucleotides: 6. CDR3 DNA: TGTGCCAGCAGCCCGACTGGGACAGGGTATGGCTACACCTTC. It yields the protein CASSPTGTGYGYTF.

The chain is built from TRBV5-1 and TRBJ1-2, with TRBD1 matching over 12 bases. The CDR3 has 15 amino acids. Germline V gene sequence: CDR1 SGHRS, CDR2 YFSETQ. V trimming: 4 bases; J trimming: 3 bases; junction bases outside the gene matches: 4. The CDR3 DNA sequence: TGCGCCAGCAGCACGGGACAGGGGGCCTACTATGGCTACACCTTC. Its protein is CASSTGQGAYYGYTF.

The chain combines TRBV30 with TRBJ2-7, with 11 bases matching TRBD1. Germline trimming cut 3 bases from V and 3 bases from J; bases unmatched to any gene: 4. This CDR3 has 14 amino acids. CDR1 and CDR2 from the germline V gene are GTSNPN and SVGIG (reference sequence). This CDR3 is CAWRDRGQLYEQYF. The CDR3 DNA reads TGTGCCTGGAGGGACAGGGGGCAGCTCTACGAGCAGTACTTC.

The CDR3 loop is CASTRVSNVDTQYF. In DNA form, the CDR3 reads TGTGCCAGCACCCGAGTTTCGAACGTAGATACGCAGTATTTT. This rearrangement joins TRBV13 to TRBJ2-3; D is unclear. The ends were cut back, 7 bases at V and 5 bases at J, with 16 bases in the middle. Germline-derived CDR1 and CDR2 are PRHDT and FYEKMQ (reference sequence). This CDR3 has 14 residues.

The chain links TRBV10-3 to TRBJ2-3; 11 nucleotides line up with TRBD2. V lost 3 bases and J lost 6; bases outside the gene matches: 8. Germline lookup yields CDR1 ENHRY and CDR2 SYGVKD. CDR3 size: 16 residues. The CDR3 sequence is CAISDTSGRVGDTQYF. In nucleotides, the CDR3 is TGTGCCATCAGTGATACTAGCGGGAGAGTAGGCGATACGCAGTATTTT.

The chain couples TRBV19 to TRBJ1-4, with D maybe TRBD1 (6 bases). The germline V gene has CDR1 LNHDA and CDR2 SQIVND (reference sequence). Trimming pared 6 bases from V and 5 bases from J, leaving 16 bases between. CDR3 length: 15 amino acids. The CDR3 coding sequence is TGTGCCAGTAGACTTTCTGGGACACCGAATGAAAAACTGTTTTTT. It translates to CASRLSGTPNEKLFF.

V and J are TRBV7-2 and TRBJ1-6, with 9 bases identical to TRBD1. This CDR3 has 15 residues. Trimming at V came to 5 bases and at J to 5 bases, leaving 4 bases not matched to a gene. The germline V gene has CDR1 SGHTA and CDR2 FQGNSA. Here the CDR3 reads CASSPGTGHNSPLHF. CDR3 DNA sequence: TGTGCCAGCAGCCCGGGGACAGGGCATAATTCACCCCTCCACTTT.

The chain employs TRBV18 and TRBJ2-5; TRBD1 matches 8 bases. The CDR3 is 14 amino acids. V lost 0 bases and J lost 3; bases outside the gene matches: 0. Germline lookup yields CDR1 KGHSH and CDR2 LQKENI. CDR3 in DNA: TGTGCCAGCTCACCACCGACAGGGGAAGAGACCCAGTACTTC. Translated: CASSPPTGEETQYF.

In DNA, the CDR3 is TGTGCCAGCAGCGACAAGCGGGGGGGCGTGGAGACCCAGTACTTC. Protein sequence: CASSDKRGGVETQYF. V and J are TRBV9 and TRBJ2-5; 10 bases align to TRBD2. The CDR3 runs to 15 residues. V shed 3 bases and J 5 bases; nucleotides not matched to a gene: 7. Germline V CDR1 and CDR2: SGDLS, YYNGEE.

This chain's CDR3 is CASSQDPTGSYNSPLHF. The DNA of the CDR3 is TGCGCCAGCAGCCAAGATCCGACGGGCTCCTATAATTCACCCCTCCACTTT. The genes are TRBV4-3 and TRBJ1-6; D is ambiguous. Germline V lookup: CDR1 LGHNA, CDR2 YSLEER. The CDR3 contains 17 residues. V lost 0 bases, J lost 0 bases, and 9 bases lay in between.

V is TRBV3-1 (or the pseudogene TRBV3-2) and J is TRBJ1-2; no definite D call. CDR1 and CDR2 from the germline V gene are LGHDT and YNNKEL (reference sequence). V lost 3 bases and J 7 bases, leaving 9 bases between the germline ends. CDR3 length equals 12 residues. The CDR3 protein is CASSQAAGGYTF. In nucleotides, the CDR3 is TGTGCCAGCAGCCAGGCCGCGGGTGGCTACACCTTC.

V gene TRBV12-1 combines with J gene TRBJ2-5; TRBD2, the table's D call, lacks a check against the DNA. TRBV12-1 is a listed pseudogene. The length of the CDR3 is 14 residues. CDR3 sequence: CASSSGGEIETQYF. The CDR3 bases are TGTGCCAGCTCGAGCGGGGGGGAAATCGAGACCCAGTACTTC.

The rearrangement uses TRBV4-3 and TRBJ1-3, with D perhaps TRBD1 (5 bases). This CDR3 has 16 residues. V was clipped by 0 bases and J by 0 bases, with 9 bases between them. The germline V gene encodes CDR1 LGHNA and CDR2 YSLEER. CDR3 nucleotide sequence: TGCGCCAGCAGCCAAGAGGGGGGGACCTCTGGAAACACCATATATTTT. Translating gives CASSQEGGTSGNTIYF.

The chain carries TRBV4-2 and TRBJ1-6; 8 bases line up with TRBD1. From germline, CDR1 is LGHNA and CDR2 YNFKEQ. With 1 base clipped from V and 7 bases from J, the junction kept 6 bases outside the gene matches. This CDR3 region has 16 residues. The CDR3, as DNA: TGTGCCAGCAGCCAAGGGCCTGACAGGGGAAATTCACCCCTCCACTTT. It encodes CASSQGPDRGNSPLHF.

DNA of the CDR3: TGTGCCAGCAGTTTTACGGGCAGGGGCGAGATAAACCAGCCCCAGCATTTT. Translated: CASSFTGRGEINQPQHF. The V and J genes are TRBV28 and TRBJ1-5; D is possibly TRBD1 (6 bases). This CDR3 region has 17 residues. V lost 3 bases and J 7 bases, leaving 22 bases between the germline ends. CDR1 and CDR2 from the germline V gene are MDHEN and SYDVKM.

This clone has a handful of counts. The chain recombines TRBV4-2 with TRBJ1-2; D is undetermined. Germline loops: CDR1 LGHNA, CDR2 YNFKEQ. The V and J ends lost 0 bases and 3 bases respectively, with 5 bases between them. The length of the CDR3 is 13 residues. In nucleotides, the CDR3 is TGTGCCAGCAGCCAAGACGCAGACTATGGCTACACCTTC. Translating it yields CASSQDADYGYTF.

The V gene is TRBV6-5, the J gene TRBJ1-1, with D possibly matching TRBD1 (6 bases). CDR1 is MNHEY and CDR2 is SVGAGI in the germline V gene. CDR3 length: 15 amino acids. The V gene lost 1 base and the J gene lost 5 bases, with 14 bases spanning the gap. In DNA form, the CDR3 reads TGTGCCAGCAGTTACTTATCCAGGGGACAAACTGAAGCTTTCTTT. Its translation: CASSYLSRGQTEAFF.

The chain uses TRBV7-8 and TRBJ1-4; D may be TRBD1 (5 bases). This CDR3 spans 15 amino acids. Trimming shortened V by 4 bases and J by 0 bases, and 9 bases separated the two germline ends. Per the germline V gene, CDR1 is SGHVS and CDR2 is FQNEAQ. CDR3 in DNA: TGTGCCAGCAGCTCTACAGGAGCAACTAATGAAAAACTGTTTTTT. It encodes CASSSTGATNEKLFF.